The source of this T cell receptor beta chain is a study of shared clonotypes between healthy human individuals. On the study more broadly: With ages of 18 to 49, the donors were two women and a few men.

CDR1 DFQATT and CDR2 SNEGSKA come from the germline V gene (reference sequence). V was pared by 6 bases and J by 3 bases, with 9 bases between. The CDR3 covers 11 residues. Study-wide findings and caveats: Sorted-subset sequencing, rarefaction showed, was incomplete despite large depth.

This clone appeared once. What it binds is not known. In replicate PCRs of sorted subsets, approximately 210 ng DNA, approximately 30,000 T cell genomes, was used. Produced via immunoSEQ multiplex PCR; TCRdb's table is partial and in-frame only. The table records 2 million or so clones, about 95% of them present only once. Only Caucasian adults living in Nashville, Tennessee served as donors. This clonotype originated in a young man in good health. The specimen was naive CD4+ T cells sorted from blood. Indicated subset: CD45RA+ positively selected. This chain joins TRBV20-1 and TRBJ2-7; D is unresolved. The CDR3, as DNA: TGCAGTGCAACCAGAAACTACGAGCAGTACTTC. It specifies CSATRNYEQYF.